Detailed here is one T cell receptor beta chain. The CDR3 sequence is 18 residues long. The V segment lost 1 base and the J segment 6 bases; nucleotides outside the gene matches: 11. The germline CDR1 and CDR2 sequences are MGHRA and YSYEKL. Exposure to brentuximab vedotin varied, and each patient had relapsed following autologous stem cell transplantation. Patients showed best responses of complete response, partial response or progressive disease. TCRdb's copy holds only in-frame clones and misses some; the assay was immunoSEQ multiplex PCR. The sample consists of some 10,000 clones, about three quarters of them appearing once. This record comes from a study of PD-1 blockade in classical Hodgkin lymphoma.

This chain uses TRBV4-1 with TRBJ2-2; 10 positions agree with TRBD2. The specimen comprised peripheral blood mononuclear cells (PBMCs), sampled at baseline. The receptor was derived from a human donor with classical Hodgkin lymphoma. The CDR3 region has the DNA TGCGCCAGCAGCCAAGTAGGCCCAAGCGGGAGGGTTGCCGGGGAGCTGTTTTTT. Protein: CASSQVGPSGRVAGELFF.